A selection of T cell receptor beta chains follows, all from one sample in a study of T cells in Graves' hyperthyroidism and ophthalmopathy. TCRdb independently ran MiXCR on the multiplex PCR reads; one entry per CDR3 protein. The table includes approximately 380,000 distinct CDR3 sequences, 15% to 20% detected once. The sample taken for sequencing was blood. The receptors were gathered from a woman aged 18-29 years with Graves' hyperthyroidism. Each CDR3 is given with its conserved first and last residue. The D gene is left open where the match is weak. Not every row has a clone size; where given, it reads once, few, many or a size class.

v_call	j_call	clone_size	d_call	cdr3_nt	cdr3_aa
TRBV6-2/TRBV6-3	TRBJ2-3	.	TRBD2	TGTGCCAGCAGTTTCTCTCCAGCGGGGGCCACAGATACGCAGTATTTT	CASSFSPAGATDTQYF
TRBV19	TRBJ1-1	many	.	TGTGCCAGTAGTGCCCCAGGGACCATGAACACTGAAGCTTTCTTT	CASSAPGTMNTEAFF
TRBV13	TRBJ2-7	few	.	TGTGCCAGCAGCTCATCGACAATCCCAGGGGACTACGAGCAGTACTTC	CASSSSTIPGDYEQYF
TRBV12-3/TRBV12-4	TRBJ2-5	.	.	TGTGCCAGCAGGCCCAGGGATCTGGAGACCCAGTACTTC	CASRPRDLETQYF
TRBV20-1	TRBJ1-3	many	.	TGCAGTGCTCCCCGTCACTCTGGAAACACCATATATTTT	CSAPRHSGNTIYF
TRBV6-5	TRBJ1-6	many	.	TGTGCCAGCAGTTACTCGCAGGGTACGGATTCACCCCTCCACTTT	CASSYSQGTDSPLHF
TRBV20-1	TRBJ2-5	.	.	TGCAGTGCTACCGGGTGGGGGGCTGCGGAGACCCAGTACTTC	CSATGWGAAETQYF
TRBV5-1	TRBJ1-1	many	.	TGCGCCAGCAGCTTGGAGGCAGGCATGAACACTGAAGCTTTCTTT	CASSLEAGMNTEAFF
TRBV12-3/TRBV12-4	TRBJ2-5	few	TRBD2	TGTGCCAGCAGTTCTTTGCGGGGGTCCCAAGAGACCCAGTACTTC	CASSSLRGSQETQYF
TRBV24-1	TRBJ2-2	many	.	TGTGCCACCAGTGATAATTCTCGGACAGGAGGGACCGGGGAGCTGTTTTTT	CATSDNSRTGGTGELFF
TRBV6-1	TRBJ1-6	.	TRBD1	TGTGCCACACGGACAGGGCCTTCACCCCTCCACTTT	CATRTGPSPLHF
TRBV24-1	TRBJ1-2	.	.	TGTGCCACCTCGGACAAGAACTATGGCTACACCTTC	CATSDKNYGYTF
TRBV4-2	TRBJ1-1	.	.	TGTGCCAGCAGCTCTCGAGAAATGAACACTGAAGCTTTCTTT	CASSSREMNTEAFF
TRBV14	TRBJ1-1	.	.	TGTGCCAGCAGCCAGCGCTTTGCTTTCTTT	CASSQRFAFF
TRBV15	TRBJ1-5	.	.	TGTGCCACCAGCAGAGACAGGATTAGCAATCAGCCCCAGCATTTT	CATSRDRISNQPQHF
TRBV6-5	TRBJ2-7	.	TRBD1	TGTGCCAGCAGTTACCGCCAGGGGGATAGTTCCTACGAGCAGTACTTC	CASSYRQGDSSYEQYF
TRBV20-1	TRBJ2-7	many	TRBD2	TGCAGTGCCCACCGGACTAGCAAAGGCTACGAGCAGTACTTC	CSAHRTSKGYEQYF
TRBV5-1	TRBJ2-7	many	.	TGCGCCAGCAGCTTGGATGGACACGAGCAGTACTTC	CASSLDGHEQYF
TRBV19	TRBJ1-2	many	.	TGTGCCAGTAGTCGGGCAGGAACCGACTATGGCTACACCTTC	CASSRAGTDYGYTF
TRBV30	TRBJ1-2	many	.	TGTGCCTGGAGTCCGGGGCCCTATGGCTACACCTTC	CAWSPGPYGYTF
TRBV28	TRBJ2-7	.	TRBD1	TGTGCCAGCAGTTTCCGGACAGGGGGCGTGGGCTACTACGAGCAGTACTTC	CASSFRTGGVGYYEQYF
TRBV29-1	TRBJ1-2	many	TRBD1	TGCAGCGTCGACGACAGGGAGGCTGTCTATGGCTACACCTTC	CSVDDREAVYGYTF
TRBV10-2	TRBJ2-2	.	.	TGCGCCAGCAGTGGAGTCGGGGCCGGGGATCTGTTTTTT	CASSGVGAGDLFF
TRBV11-2	TRBJ1-6	many	.	TGTGCCAGCAGCGGGCGGGGGGACAATAATTCACCCCTCCACTTT	CASSGRGDNNSPLHF
TRBV28	TRBJ1-2	many	TRBD1	TGTGCCAGCAGTTTCCTTCGGACAGGTGGCTACACCTTC	CASSFLRTGGYTF
TRBV20-1	TRBJ2-5	many	.	TGCAGTGCGGGTGACCCACGGGAGACCCAGTACTTC	CSAGDPRETQYF
TRBV9	TRBJ2-5	many	.	TGTGCCAGCAGCCCGACCACAGGGAATACGGAGACCCAGTACTTC	CASSPTTGNTETQYF
TRBV20-1	TRBJ1-1	many	.	TGCAGTGCTAGTGGGTCAATGTTGGGGAGGAACACTGAAGCTTTCTTT	CSASGSMLGRNTEAFF
TRBV6-1	TRBJ1-2	.	.	TGCCACCGGGACGGCGAAAGTGGCTACACCTTC	CHRDGESGYTF
TRBV12-3/TRBV12-4	TRBJ1-1	many	.	TGTGCCAGCAGTTTTAAACGGGGTCCCACTGAAGCTTTCTTT	CASSFKRGPTEAFF
TRBV12-3/TRBV12-4	TRBJ2-4	many	TRBD2	TGTGCCAGCAGTCACGGACTAGCGGGGGTGAGGTCGGCCAAAAACATTCAGTACTTC	CASSHGLAGVRSAKNIQYF
TRBV14	TRBJ1-1	many	.	TGTGCCAGCAGCCTCATGAAAAACACTGAAGCTTTCTTT	CASSLMKNTEAFF
TRBV28	TRBJ2-7	few	TRBD2	TGTGCCAGCACCCCTAGGCCGTGGACTAGCGGCCGCTACGAGCAGTACTTC	CASTPRPWTSGRYEQYF
TRBV6-1	TRBJ2-2	.	.	TGTGCCAGCACACAATCACAAGAGGCCGGGGAGCTGTTTTTT	CASTQSQEAGELFF
TRBV6-1	TRBJ1-5	many	.	TGTGCCAGCGGCGCTTATAGCAATCAGCCCCAGCATTTT	CASGAYSNQPQHF
TRBV10-3	TRBJ2-7	many	.	TGTGCCATCAGTGATGGGTTAAGCTCCTACGAGCAGTACTTC	CAISDGLSSYEQYF
TRBV7-2	TRBJ2-5	many	.	TGTGCCAGCAGCTTAACTGGGGGCCGGGAGACCCAGTACTTC	CASSLTGGRETQYF
TRBV7-8	TRBJ1-1	many	TRBD1	TGTGCCAGCAGCTTTTCGGCTACAGGGGGCACTGAAGCTTTCTTT	CASSFSATGGTEAFF
TRBV5-5	TRBJ1-1	few	.	TGTGCCAGCAGCCCGGTAACCTTGAACACTGAAGCTTTCTTT	CASSPVTLNTEAFF
TRBV20-1	TRBJ1-1	many	.	TGCAGTGCTAGAGATCGGTGGGGGGCCAGTACTGAAGCTTTCTTT	CSARDRWGASTEAFF
TRBV28	TRBJ2-7	many	.	TGTGCCAGCAGTTTATTTGAGGCAGGGATCCTCCACGGCGGTGAGCAGTACTTC	CASSLFEAGILHGGEQYF
TRBV3-1	TRBJ2-7	many	TRBD1	TGTGCCAGCAGCCCTCGGGGGCGGGACAGGGAGTACGAGCAGTACTTC	CASSPRGRDREYEQYF
TRBV6-5	TRBJ2-7	many	.	TGTGCCAGCAGTTACTCGAATCAGGGACTCGCCCACGAGCAGTACTTC	CASSYSNQGLAHEQYF
TRBV4-1	TRBJ1-2	many	.	TGCGCCAGCAGCCCCTTCTACGGGGACGGCTACACCTTC	CASSPFYGDGYTF
TRBV5-8	TRBJ1-2	few	.	TGTGCCAGCAGCTTGAAGGGTCGGATTTATGGCTACACCTTC	CASSLKGRIYGYTF